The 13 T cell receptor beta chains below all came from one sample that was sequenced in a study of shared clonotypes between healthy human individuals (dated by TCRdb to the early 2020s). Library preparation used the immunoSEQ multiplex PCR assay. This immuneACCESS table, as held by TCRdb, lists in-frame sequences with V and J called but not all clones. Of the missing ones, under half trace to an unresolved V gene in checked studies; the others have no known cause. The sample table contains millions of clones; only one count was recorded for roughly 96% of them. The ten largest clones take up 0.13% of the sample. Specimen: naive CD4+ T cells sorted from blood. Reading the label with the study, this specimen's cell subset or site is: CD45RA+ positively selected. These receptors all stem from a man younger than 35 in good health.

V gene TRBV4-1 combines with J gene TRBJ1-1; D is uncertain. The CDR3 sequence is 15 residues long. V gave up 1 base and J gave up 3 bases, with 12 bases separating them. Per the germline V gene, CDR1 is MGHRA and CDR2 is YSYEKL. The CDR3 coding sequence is TGCGCCAGCAGCCAAGCCCTGGACGGGGACACTGAAGCTTTCTTT. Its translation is CASSQALDGDTEAFF.

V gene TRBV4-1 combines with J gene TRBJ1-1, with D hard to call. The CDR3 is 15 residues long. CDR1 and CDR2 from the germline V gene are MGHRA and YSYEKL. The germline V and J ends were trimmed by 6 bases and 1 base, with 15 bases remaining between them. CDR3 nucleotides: TGCGCCAGCAGTCATCAACAGACCCCGAACACTGAAGCTTTCTTT. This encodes CASSHQQTPNTEAFF.

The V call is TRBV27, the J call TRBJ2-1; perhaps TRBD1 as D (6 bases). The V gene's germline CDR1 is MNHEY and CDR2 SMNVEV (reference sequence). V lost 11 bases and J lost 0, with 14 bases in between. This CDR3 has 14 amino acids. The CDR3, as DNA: TGTGCCGCCGGACAGTTAAGCTCCTACAATGAGCAGTTCTTC. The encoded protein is CAAGQLSSYNEQFF.

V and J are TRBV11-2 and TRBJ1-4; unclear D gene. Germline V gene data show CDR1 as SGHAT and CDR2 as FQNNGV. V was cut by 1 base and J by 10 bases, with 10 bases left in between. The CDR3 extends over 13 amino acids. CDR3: CASSLGEAGKLFF. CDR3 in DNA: TGTGCCAGCAGCTTAGGGGAAGCGGGAAAACTGTTTTTT.

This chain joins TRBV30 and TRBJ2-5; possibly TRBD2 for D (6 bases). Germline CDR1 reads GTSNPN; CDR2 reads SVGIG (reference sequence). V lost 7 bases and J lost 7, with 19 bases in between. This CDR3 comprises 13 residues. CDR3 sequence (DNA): TGTGCCTTGGAGGGGACTCACGCGGGGACCCAGTACTTC. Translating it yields CALEGTHAGTQYF.

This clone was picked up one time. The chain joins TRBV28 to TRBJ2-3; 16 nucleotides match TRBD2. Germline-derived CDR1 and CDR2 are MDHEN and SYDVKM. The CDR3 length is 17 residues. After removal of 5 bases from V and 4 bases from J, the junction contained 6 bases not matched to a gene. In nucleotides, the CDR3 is TGTGCCAGCAGTCTCCTGGGACTAGCGGGAGGGTCAGATACGCAGTATTTT. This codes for CASSLLGLAGGSDTQYF.

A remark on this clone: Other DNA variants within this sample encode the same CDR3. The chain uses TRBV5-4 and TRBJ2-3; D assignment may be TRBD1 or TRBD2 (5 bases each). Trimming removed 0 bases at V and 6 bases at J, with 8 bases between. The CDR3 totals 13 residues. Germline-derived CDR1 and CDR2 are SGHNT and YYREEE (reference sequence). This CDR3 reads CASSLGGTDTQYF. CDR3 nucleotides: TGTGCCAGCAGCTTGGGGGGGACGGATACGCAGTATTTT. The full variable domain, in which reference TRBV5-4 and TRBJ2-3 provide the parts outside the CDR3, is ETGVTQSPTHLIKTRGQQVTLRCSSQSGHNTVSWYQQALGQGPQFIFQYYREEENGRGNFPPRFSGLQFPNYSSELNVNALELDDSALYLCASSLGGTDTQYFGPGTRLTVL.

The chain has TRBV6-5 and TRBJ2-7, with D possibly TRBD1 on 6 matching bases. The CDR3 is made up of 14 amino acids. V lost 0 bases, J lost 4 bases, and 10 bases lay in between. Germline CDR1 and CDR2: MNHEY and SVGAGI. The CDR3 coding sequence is TGTGCCAGCAGTTACTCGAAGGGGGAGTACGAGCAGTACTTC. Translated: CASSYSKGEYEQYF.

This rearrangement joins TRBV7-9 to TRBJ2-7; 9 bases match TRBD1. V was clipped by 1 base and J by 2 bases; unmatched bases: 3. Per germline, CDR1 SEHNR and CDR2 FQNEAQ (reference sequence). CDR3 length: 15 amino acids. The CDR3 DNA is TGTGCCAGCAGCTTAGTGACAGGGGGTCCCTACGAGCAGTACTTC. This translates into CASSLVTGGPYEQYF.

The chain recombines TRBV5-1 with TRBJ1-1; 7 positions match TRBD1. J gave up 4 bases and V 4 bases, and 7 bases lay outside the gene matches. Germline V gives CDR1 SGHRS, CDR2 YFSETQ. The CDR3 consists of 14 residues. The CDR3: CASSPNRGGTEAFF. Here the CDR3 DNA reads TGCGCCAGCAGCCCCAACAGGGGAGGCACTGAAGCTTTCTTT.

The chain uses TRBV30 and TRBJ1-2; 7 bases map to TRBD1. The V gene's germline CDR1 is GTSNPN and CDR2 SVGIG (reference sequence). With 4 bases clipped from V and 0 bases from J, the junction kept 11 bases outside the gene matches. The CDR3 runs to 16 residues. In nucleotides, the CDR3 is TGTGCCTGGAAGCCCTTCTGGACAGGAGCTAACTATGGCTACACCTTC. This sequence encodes CAWKPFWTGANYGYTF.

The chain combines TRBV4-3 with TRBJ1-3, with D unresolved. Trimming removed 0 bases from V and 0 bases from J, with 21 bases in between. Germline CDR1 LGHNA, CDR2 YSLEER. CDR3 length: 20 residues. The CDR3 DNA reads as TGCGCCAGCAGCCAAGACGCGATTTGGAACGCTGCAAACTCTGGAAACACCATATATTTT. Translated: CASSQDAIWNAANSGNTIYF.

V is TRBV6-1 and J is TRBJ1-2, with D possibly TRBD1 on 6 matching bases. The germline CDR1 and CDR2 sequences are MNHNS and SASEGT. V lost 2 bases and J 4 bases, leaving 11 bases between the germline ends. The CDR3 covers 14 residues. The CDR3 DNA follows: TGTGCCAGCAGTGAATCAACAGGGATCTATGGCTACACCTTC. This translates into CASSESTGIYGYTF.